The 10 T cell receptor beta chains below come from one sample, sequenced in a study of human T cells and chemical hapten exposure. TCRdb reprocessed the RACE reads with MiXCR, giving one entry per CDR3 protein. The sample lists 95,000 or so distinct CDR3 sequences; approximately 10% were seen once. Time point indicated: patch test 2, 6 weeks after DPC sensitization. Treatment indicated: therapeutic diphenylcyclopropenone sensitization with weekly scalp DPC. This specimen was whole blood, taken in connection with sensitization to the hapten diphenylcyclopropenone (DPC). These receptors were taken from a middle-aged woman with alopecia areata. Some clones in this sample may be carry-over from other donors' samples.

This clonotype has ten or more counts. The chain is built from TRBV5-1 and TRBJ2-5; the match to TRBD2 covers 7 bases. With V trimmed by 4 bases and J by 2 bases, 8 bases remained unmatched. CDR1 is SGHRS, CDR2 YFSETQ, per germline. The CDR3 is 15 residues long. Here the CDR3 reads CASSIGASGQETQYF. As DNA, the CDR3 is TGCGCCAGCAGCATTGGGGCTAGCGGACAAGAGACCCAGTACTTC. Supplemented by reference TRBV5-1 and TRBJ2-5, the full variable domain reads KAGVTQTPRYLIKTRGQQVTLSCSPISGHRSVSWYQQTPGQGLQFLFEYFSETQRNKGNFPGRFSGRQFSNSRSEMNVSTLELGDSALYLCASSIGASGQETQYFGPGTRLLVL.

This clonotype was counted only a few times. V usage is TRBV6-1 and J usage is TRBJ2-7; D is unresolved. Germline V gene lookup returns CDR1 MNHNS and CDR2 SASEGT. The CDR3 covers 12 residues. V was clipped by 8 bases and J by 3 bases, with 11 bases between them. CDR3 protein: CASGDVFYEQYF. CDR3 DNA sequence: TGTGCCAGCGGCGACGTTTTCTACGAGCAGTACTTC.

J is TRBJ1-5 and V is TRBV19; the D gene is possibly TRBD1 (6 bases). V was trimmed by 5 bases and J by 2 bases, leaving 16 bases between them. CDR3 length: 16 amino acids. Per the germline V gene, CDR1 is LNHDA and CDR2 is SQIVND (reference sequence). In DNA form, the CDR3 reads TGTGCCAGTAGTCTGGCAGGGGCTCGTGGCAATCAGCCCCAGCATTTT. This codes for CASSLAGARGNQPQHF.

This clonotype was found a few times. V and J are TRBV29-1 and TRBJ2-2; 9 nucleotides line up with TRBD2. The V gene end was trimmed by 4 bases and the J gene end by 6 bases; junction bases not matched to a gene: 18. The CDR3 spans 18 residues. Germline V gene lookup returns CDR1 SQVTM and CDR2 ANQGSEA. For the CDR3, the DNA is TGCAGCGTTGTTGCCCCTATACCTAGCGGGATTTGGTCCGGGGAGCTGTTTTTT. Translated, it gives CSVVAPIPSGIWSGELFF.

This clonotype was found a few times. The V and J genes are TRBV19 and TRBJ1-2, with 11 bases matching TRBD1. V trimming: 6 bases; J trimming: 4 bases; junction bases outside the gene matches: 4. Germline CDR1 and CDR2: LNHDA and SQIVND (reference sequence). The CDR3 extends over 14 amino acids. The CDR3 loop is CASRRTGGVYGYTF. As DNA, the CDR3 is TGTGCCAGTAGGAGGACAGGGGGCGTCTATGGCTACACCTTC.

The chain couples TRBV7-9 to TRBJ2-3; no firm D call. The CDR3 is made up of 13 amino acids. V lost 7 bases and J lost 0, with 8 bases in between. CDR1 SEHNR and CDR2 FQNEAQ come from the germline V gene (reference sequence). The CDR3 DNA is TGTGCCAGCACCCTAGTTAGCACAGATACGCAGTATTTT. It translates to CASTLVSTDTQYF.

This clonotype was picked up many times. This chain uses TRBV10-1 with TRBJ1-2; possible D gene TRBD1, 5 bases. This CDR3 region has 17 residues. Germline V gene lookup returns CDR1 WNHNN and CDR2 SYGVQD (reference sequence). The ends were cut back, 0 bases at V and 7 bases at J, with 21 bases in the middle. CDR3 coding DNA: TGCGCCAGCAGTGAGTCGGCGTCAGGGACTTCTATGGTTGGCTACACCTTC. It is translated as CASSESASGTSMVGYTF.

The rearrangement links TRBV6-5 to TRBJ1-1; D is unclear. CDR1 is MNHEY, CDR2 SVGAGI, per germline. This CDR3 is built from 14 residues. The V gene lost 5 bases and the J gene lost 1 base, with 11 bases spanning the gap. The CDR3 is CASSQPGRNTEAFF. The CDR3 region has the DNA TGTGCCAGCAGTCAACCGGGGAGGAACACTGAAGCTTTCTTT.

This clonotype was detected only a few times. The genes are TRBV6-2 or TRBV6-3 and TRBJ2-3; D gene unclear. CDR1 and CDR2 from the germline V gene are MNHEY and SVGEGT. This CDR3 region has 16 residues. V lost 6 bases and J lost 2, with 18 bases in between. This CDR3 reads CASRTPRPPHTDTQYF. CDR3 DNA sequence: TGTGCCAGCAGAACTCCGAGACCCCCCCACACAGATACGCAGTATTTT.

This clonotype was seen ten or more times. The CDR3 here is CASSLRLAESQETQYF. In nucleotides, the CDR3 is TGTGCCAGCAGTTTAAGACTAGCGGAGAGCCAAGAGACCCAGTACTTC. The rearrangement uses TRBV12-3 or TRBV12-4 and TRBJ2-5; 9 nucleotides align to TRBD2. The length of the CDR3 is 16 residues. V shed 2 bases and J 1 base; nucleotides not matched to a gene: 5.